Presented here are 24 T cell receptor beta chains from one specimen sequenced in a study of blood T cells in healthy people across ages. Next came a second PCR, run for roughly 6 to 11 cycles, which used a sample-barcoded 5' primer along with a J-beta primer mix. TCRdb re-called the 5' RACE reads with MiXCR, one entry per CDR3 protein. This table holds 890,000 or so distinct CDR3 sequences, roughly 60% found once. Sequenced sample: blood. The receptors were gathered from a man aged 30 to 39 in good health.

The chain recombines TRBV27 with TRBJ2-6, with a possible D match to TRBD1 (5 bases). V lost 3 bases to trimming and J lost 2 bases, with 11 bases between them. CDR3 length: 16 residues. The germline V gene has CDR1 MNHEY and CDR2 SMNVEV (reference sequence). In DNA form, the CDR3 reads TGTGCCAGCAGTTTGCGTGGGGCTGCTGGGGCCAACGTCCTGACTTTC. It codes for CASSLRGAAGANVLTF.

This clonotype was observed a few times. V gene TRBV7-2 combines with J gene TRBJ2-5; 7 positions match TRBD1. Germline V lookup: CDR1 SGHTA, CDR2 FQGNSA. This CDR3 spans 14 amino acids. The trim removed 5 bases at V and 2 bases at J, leaving 5 bases unmatched. The DNA of the CDR3 is TGTGCCAGCAGCCCTCCGGGACAGCAAGAGACCCAGTACTTC. The encoded protein is CASSPPGQQETQYF.

The V and J genes are TRBV29-1 and TRBJ2-3, with 8 bases aligning to TRBD1. The CDR3 extends over 14 amino acids. V shed 7 bases, J shed 3 bases, and the junction held 9 bases outside the gene matches. In germline, CDR1 is SQVTM, CDR2 ANQGSEA. DNA of the CDR3: TGCAGCGCCCAGGGGACAGGATCGACAGATACGCAGTATTTT. It specifies CSAQGTGSTDTQYF.

This chain links TRBV28 with TRBJ2-4; 9 bases line up with TRBD1. Germline assignment: CDR1 MDHEN and CDR2 SYDVKM. This CDR3 is 18 amino acids long. The ends lost 6 bases at V and 0 bases at J; junction bases unmatched: 12. CDR3 region: CASSIQGARTRAKNIQYF. The CDR3 DNA is TGTGCCAGCAGCATACAGGGGGCGAGGACTCGAGCCAAAAACATTCAGTACTTC.

The genes are TRBV29-1 and TRBJ2-1; D might be TRBD1 (6 bases). The germline V gene has CDR1 SQVTM and CDR2 ANQGSEA. The CDR3 contains 15 residues. V gave up 6 bases and J gave up 0 bases, with 15 bases separating them. DNA of the CDR3: TGCAGCGTCGAGCGGAGAGGGGGCTCCTACAATGAGCAGTTCTTC. Translation: CSVERRGGSYNEQFF.

Regarding this clonotype: Relative to the germline gene, one junction end is altered; a read error may explain this. This chain links TRBV24-1 with TRBJ2-7; the match to TRBD1 covers 7 bases. The CDR3 has 13 amino acids. Looked up from germline, CDR1 is KGHDR and CDR2 is SFDVKD. CDR3 coding DNA: TGTGCCACCAGCGGACAGGATCCCTATGAGCAGTACTTC. This translates into CATSGQDPYEQYF.

This rearrangement joins TRBV2 to TRBJ2-6; possible D gene TRBD2, 6 bases. The ends were cut back, 9 bases at V and 5 bases at J, with 17 bases in the middle. Germline V gene data show CDR1 as SNHLY and CDR2 as FYNNEI. The CDR3 runs 15 residues. CDR3 DNA: TGTGCCAGTAGCGAAGCGAGGACTAGGGCCAACGTCCTGACTTTC. This encodes CASSEARTRANVLTF.

This clonotype was seen a handful of times. The chain carries TRBV7-4 and TRBJ1-4; 7 nucleotides align to TRBD1. V trimming: 4 bases; J trimming: 4 bases; junction bases outside the gene matches: 3. This CDR3 contains 14 residues. Germline lookup yields CDR1 SGHVT and CDR2 SQSDAQ. The CDR3 DNA sequence: TGTGCCAGCAGCTGCCGGGACAGTAATGAAAAACTGTTTTTT. Protein sequence: CASSCRDSNEKLFF.

The J gene is TRBJ1-2, the V gene TRBV30; D perhaps matches TRBD1 (5 bases). The V end lost 1 base, the J end lost 5 bases, and 11 bases lay between the germline ends. The CDR3 is made up of 13 amino acids. CDR1 and CDR2 (germline): GTSNPN, SVGIG (reference sequence). The CDR3 DNA reads as TGTGCCTGGAGTGCCGGGGGTTTGTATGGCTACACCTTC. Encoded protein: CAWSAGGLYGYTF.

This chain connects TRBV18 to TRBJ1-5; D is unresolved. Germline lookup yields CDR1 KGHSH and CDR2 LQKENI. This CDR3 has 15 residues. The V end lost 3 bases, the J end lost 5 bases, and 14 bases lay between the germline ends. The CDR3 sequence: CASSPLDGPYQPQHF. The CDR3 DNA reads as TGTGCCAGCTCACCTCTCGACGGACCCTATCAGCCCCAGCATTTT.

This chain joins TRBV9 and TRBJ2-4; D not resolved. The J call could be wrong; TRBJ2-7 is a better fit for the DNA end. Germline CDR1 and CDR2: SGDLS and YYNGEE. The CDR3 extends over 14 amino acids. CDR3 in amino acids: CASSVEGNLYEQYF. CDR3 bases: TGTGCCAGCAGCGTAGAAGGCAACCTTTACGAGCAGTACTTC.

This chain joins TRBV4-3 and TRBJ2-6; possibly TRBD1 for D (5 bases). V shed 0 bases and J shed 0 bases, with 9 bases lying between them. Germline-derived CDR1 and CDR2 are LGHNA and YSLEER. CDR3 length equals 17 residues. Here the CDR3 DNA reads TGCGCCAGCAGCCAAGACCAGGGTATCTCTGGGGCCAACGTCCTGACTTTC. It translates to CASSQDQGISGANVLTF.

This clonotype was observed a handful of times. The V and J genes are TRBV10-3 and TRBJ2-7, with 13 bases lining up with TRBD2. Trimming removed 3 bases from V and 0 bases from J; junction bases left unmatched: 5. The CDR3 is 17 residues long. CDR1 ENHRY and CDR2 SYGVKD come from the germline V gene. The CDR3 protein is CAISEHGLAGASYEQYF. For the CDR3, the DNA is TGTGCCATCAGTGAACACGGACTAGCGGGGGCCTCCTACGAGCAGTACTTC.

A few counts support this clonotype. The J gene is TRBJ1-2, the V gene TRBV7-2, with D maybe TRBD1 (5 bases). V was trimmed by 0 bases and J by 4 bases, leaving 18 bases between them. Germline loops: CDR1 SGHTA, CDR2 FQGNSA. The CDR3 is made up of 17 amino acids. The CDR3 reads CASSLAGRGASVYGYTF. DNA of the CDR3: TGTGCCAGCAGCTTAGCAGGACGAGGGGCCTCTGTCTATGGCTACACCTTC. Together with reference TRBV7-2 and TRBJ1-2, the CDR3 gives the full variable domain: GAGVSQSPSNKVTEKGKDVELRCDPISGHTALYWYRQSLGQGLEFLIYFQGNSAPDKSGLPSDRFSAERTGGSVSTLTIQRTQQEDSAVYLCASSLAGRGASVYGYTFGSGTRLTVV.

This clonotype was seen more than once but under ten times. The V gene is TRBV6-5, the J gene TRBJ2-7; 8 positions match TRBD1. Germline V lookup: CDR1 MNHEY, CDR2 SVGAGI. The CDR3 spans 16 residues. J lost 3 bases, V lost 6 bases, and 13 bases had no gene match. The CDR3, as DNA: TGTGCCAGCAGCCCGCAGGGGGACAGGCCCTTCTACGAGCAGTACTTC. It specifies CASSPQGDRPFYEQYF.

J is TRBJ2-5 and V is TRBV20-1; possible D gene TRBD2, 5 bases. Per germline, CDR1 DFQATT and CDR2 SNEGSKA (reference sequence). This CDR3 is 13 amino acids long. The ends were cut back, 3 bases at V and 3 bases at J, with 11 bases in the middle. The CDR3 DNA follows: TGCAGTGCTAGGGACGGGATTGAAGAGACCCAGTACTTC. The encoded protein is CSARDGIEETQYF.

The V and J genes are TRBV9 and TRBJ2-3; perhaps TRBD1 as D (6 bases). The CDR3 has 15 amino acids. V lost 0 bases to trimming and J lost 4 bases, with 12 bases between them. The germline gives CDR1 SGDLS, CDR2 YYNGEE. CDR3 protein: CASSVGPQGADTQYF. DNA for the CDR3: TGTGCCAGCAGCGTAGGTCCACAGGGCGCAGATACGCAGTATTTT.

The sample holds a few counts of this clonotype. This chain joins TRBV6-5 and TRBJ2-6; perhaps TRBD1 as D (6 bases). Trimming stripped 0 bases from V and 2 bases from J, with 8 bases between. The length of the CDR3 is 16 residues. Germline V gives CDR1 MNHEY, CDR2 SVGAGI. The CDR3 DNA reads TGTGCCAGCAGTTACTCTGGGGGCGCTGGGGCCAACGTCCTGACTTTC. Its protein product is CASSYSGGAGANVLTF.

The chain combines TRBV7-6 with TRBJ2-5; the match to TRBD1 covers 7 bases. Germline V gene lookup returns CDR1 SGHVS and CDR2 FNYEAQ. Losses at the gene ends were 4 bases for V and 11 bases for J; bases not matched to a gene: 7. CDR3 size: 12 residues. This CDR3 is CASSYRGMEQYF. CDR3 nucleotides: TGTGCCAGCAGCTACAGGGGCATGGAGCAGTACTTC.

This chain links TRBV28 with TRBJ2-7; TRBD2 matches 11 bases. The ends lost 3 bases at V and 1 base at J; junction bases unmatched: 5. The CDR3 consists of 16 residues. Germline V CDR1 and CDR2: MDHEN, SYDVKM. In nucleotides, the CDR3 is TGTGCCAGCAGTTTCCTAGCGGGAGGTGTATCCTACGAGCAGTACTTC. This encodes CASSFLAGGVSYEQYF.

The chain carries TRBV20-1 and TRBJ2-3; weak D call: TRBD1 (5 bases). The CDR3 spans 15 residues. CDR1 and CDR2 from the germline V gene are DFQATT and SNEGSKA (reference sequence). Trimming pared 2 bases from V and 0 bases from J, leaving 12 bases between. This CDR3 is CSARTGGFSTDTQYF. Here the CDR3 DNA reads TGCAGTGCTAGAACAGGCGGCTTTAGCACAGATACGCAGTATTTT.

The chain uses TRBV9 and TRBJ1-2, with 9 bases identical to TRBD1. Germline V gives CDR1 SGDLS, CDR2 YYNGEE. V lost 4 bases to trimming and J lost 9 bases; unmatched junction nucleotides: 19. The CDR3 runs to 17 residues. CDR3 DNA: TGTGCCAGCAGCCCTACCGGGACAGGGTTAGGGGGGAATAGCTACACCTTC. This translates into CASSPTGTGLGGNSYTF. The complete variable domain, with remaining parts taken from reference TRBV9 and TRBJ1-2, reads DSGVTQTPKHLITATGQRVTLRCSPRSGDLSVYWYQQSLDQGLQFLIQYYNGEERAKGNILERFSAQQFPDLHSELNLSSLELGDSALYFCASSPTGTGLGGNSYTFGSGTRLTVV.

This clonotype was observed a few times. The CDR3 spells CASSYSSAAATYEQYF. The DNA for the CDR3 is TGTGCCAGCAGTTACTCGAGTGCGGCAGCGACCTACGAGCAGTACTTC. The chain recombines TRBV6-5 with TRBJ2-7, with unresolved D. Trimming stripped 0 bases from V and 2 bases from J, with 14 bases between. Germline V CDR1 and CDR2: MNHEY, SVGAGI. CDR3 length equals 16 residues.

A note on this clonotype: At one boundary the junction diverges from the germline segment, which might be a read error. The rearrangement joins TRBV4-2 to TRBJ2-3, with D unclear. CDR3 length: 16 residues. Germline V gives CDR1 LGHNA, CDR2 YNFKEQ. The CDR3 DNA follows: TGCGCCAGCAGGCCGGATAGTGGCTATGGCACAGATACGCAGTATTTT. Its translation: CASRPDSGYGTDTQYF.